A single T cell receptor beta chain is shown here with its context. The antigen remains undetermined. An assay was performed, and its level was deep. Libraries were prepared by immunoSEQ multiplex PCR; TCRdb keeps only in-frame clonotypes and omits some of them. Of about 2.3 million clones listed, 85% to 95% are singletons. The CDR3 covers 15 residues. V dropped 2 bases and J dropped 3; count of bases not matched to a gene: 4. Germline-derived CDR1 and CDR2 are ENHRY and SYGVKD. The sample belongs to a study of shared clonotypes between healthy human individuals. The study, taken as a whole, reports: Sharing across a handful of donors was seen in 4.5% to 5.5% of naive CD4 clonotypes. Only a few donors were included, so the genetic and exposure-history diversity represented was limited.

Sequences were obtained from naive CD4+ T cells from PBMCs. The subset here: CD45RA+ positively selected. The clonotype originates from a man between 18 and 35 years old in good health. Some clones in this sample may be carry-over from other donors' samples. The chain couples TRBV10-3 to TRBJ2-1, with TRBD2 matching 7 bases. The DNA for the CDR3 is TGTGCCATCAGTGAGAGCGGGACCCTCTACAATGAGCAGTTCTTC. It is translated as CAISESGTLYNEQFF.